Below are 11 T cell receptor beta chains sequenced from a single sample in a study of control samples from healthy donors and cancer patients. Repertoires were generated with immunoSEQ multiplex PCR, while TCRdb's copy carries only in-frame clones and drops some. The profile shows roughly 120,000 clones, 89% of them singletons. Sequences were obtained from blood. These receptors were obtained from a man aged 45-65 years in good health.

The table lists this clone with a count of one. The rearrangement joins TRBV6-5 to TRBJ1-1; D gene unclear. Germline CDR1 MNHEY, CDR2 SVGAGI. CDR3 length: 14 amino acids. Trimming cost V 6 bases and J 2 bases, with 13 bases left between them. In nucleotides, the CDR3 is TGTGCCAGCAGCGCGATGACCGGTAACACTGAAGCTTTCTTT. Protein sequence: CASSAMTGNTEAFF.

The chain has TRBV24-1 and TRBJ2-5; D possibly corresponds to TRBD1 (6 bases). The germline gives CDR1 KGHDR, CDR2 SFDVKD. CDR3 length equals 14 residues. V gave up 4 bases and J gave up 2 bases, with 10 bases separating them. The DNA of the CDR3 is TGTGCCACCAGTGACTGGGACACGCAAGAGACCCAGTACTTC. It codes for CATSDWDTQETQYF.

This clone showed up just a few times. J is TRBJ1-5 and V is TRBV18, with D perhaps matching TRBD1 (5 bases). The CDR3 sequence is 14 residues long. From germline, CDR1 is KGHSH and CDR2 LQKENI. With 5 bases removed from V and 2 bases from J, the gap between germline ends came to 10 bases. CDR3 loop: CASSVGGGNQPQHF. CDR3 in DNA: TGTGCCAGCTCAGTCGGGGGGGGCAATCAGCCCCAGCATTTT.

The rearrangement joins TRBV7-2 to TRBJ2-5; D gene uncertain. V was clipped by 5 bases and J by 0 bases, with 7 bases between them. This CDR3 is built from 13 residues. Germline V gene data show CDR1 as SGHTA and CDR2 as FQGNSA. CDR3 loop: CASSRPYQETQYF. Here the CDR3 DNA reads TGTGCCAGCAGCCGTCCGTACCAAGAGACCCAGTACTTC.

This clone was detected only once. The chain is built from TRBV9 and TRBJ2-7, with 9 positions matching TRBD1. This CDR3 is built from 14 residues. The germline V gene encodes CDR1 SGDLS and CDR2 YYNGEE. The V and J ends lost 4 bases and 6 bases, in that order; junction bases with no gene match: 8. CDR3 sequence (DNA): TGTGCCAGCAGCCCCCGACAGGGGGTGGGCGAGCAGTACTTC. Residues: CASSPRQGVGEQYF.

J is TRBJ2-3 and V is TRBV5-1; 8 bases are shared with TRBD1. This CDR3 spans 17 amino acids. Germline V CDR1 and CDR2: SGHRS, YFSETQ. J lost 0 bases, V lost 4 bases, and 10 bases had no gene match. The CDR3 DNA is TGCGCCAGCAGCCCGTTATCCAGGGGGCTAAGCACAGATACGCAGTATTTT. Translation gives CASSPLSRGLSTDTQYF.

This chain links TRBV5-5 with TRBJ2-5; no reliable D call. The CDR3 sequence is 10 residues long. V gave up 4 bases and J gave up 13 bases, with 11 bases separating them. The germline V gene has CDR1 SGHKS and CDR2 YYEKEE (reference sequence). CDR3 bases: TGTGCCAGCAGCGATTTTATTCGGTACTTC. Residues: CASSDFIRYF.

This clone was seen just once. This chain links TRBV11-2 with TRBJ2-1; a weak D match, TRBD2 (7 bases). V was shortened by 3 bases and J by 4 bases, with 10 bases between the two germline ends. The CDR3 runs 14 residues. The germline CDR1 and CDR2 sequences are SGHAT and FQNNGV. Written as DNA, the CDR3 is TGTGCCAGCAGCTTGCGGGGGCCTTACAATGAGCAGTTCTTC. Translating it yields CASSLRGPYNEQFF.

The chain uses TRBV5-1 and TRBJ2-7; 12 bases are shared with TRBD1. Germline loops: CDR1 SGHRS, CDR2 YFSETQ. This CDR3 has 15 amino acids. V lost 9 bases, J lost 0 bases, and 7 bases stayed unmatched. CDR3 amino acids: CATGTGGVSSYEQYF. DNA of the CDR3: TGCGCCACCGGGACAGGGGGCGTTAGCTCCTACGAGCAGTACTTC.

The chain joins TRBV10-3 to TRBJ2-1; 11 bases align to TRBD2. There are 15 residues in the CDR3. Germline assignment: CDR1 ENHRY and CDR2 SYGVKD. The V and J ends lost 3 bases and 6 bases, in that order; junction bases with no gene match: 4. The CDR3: CAISDSGGAGNEQFF. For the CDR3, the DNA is TGTGCCATCAGTGATAGCGGGGGGGCGGGCAATGAGCAGTTCTTC.

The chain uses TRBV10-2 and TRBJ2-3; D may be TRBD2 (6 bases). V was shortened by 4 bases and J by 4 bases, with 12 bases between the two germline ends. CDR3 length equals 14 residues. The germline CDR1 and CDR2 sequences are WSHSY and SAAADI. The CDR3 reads CASSATRAPDTQYF. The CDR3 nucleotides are TGCGCCAGCAGTGCGACTAGAGCCCCAGATACGCAGTATTTT.